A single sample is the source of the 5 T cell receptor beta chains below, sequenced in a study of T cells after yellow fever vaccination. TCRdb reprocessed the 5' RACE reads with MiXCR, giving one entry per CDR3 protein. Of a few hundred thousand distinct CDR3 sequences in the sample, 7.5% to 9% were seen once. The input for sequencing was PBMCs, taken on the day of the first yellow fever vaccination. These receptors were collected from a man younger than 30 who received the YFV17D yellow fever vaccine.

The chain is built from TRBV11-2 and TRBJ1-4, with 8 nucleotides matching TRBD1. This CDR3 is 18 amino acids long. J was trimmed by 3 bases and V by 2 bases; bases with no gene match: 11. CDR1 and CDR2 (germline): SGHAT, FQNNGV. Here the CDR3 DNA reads TGTGCCAGCAGCTTACACAGGGGGAGTTGGGCAGCTAATGAAAAACTGTTTTTT. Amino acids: CASSLHRGSWAANEKLFF.

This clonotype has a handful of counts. Here the CDR3 reads CASSPSTWGMSTDTQYF. The CDR3 coding sequence is TGCGCCAGCAGCCCCTCCACGTGGGGGATGAGCACAGATACGCAGTATTTT. J is TRBJ2-3 and V is TRBV5-1; tentatively, D is TRBD1 or TRBD2 (5 bases each). The germline V gene encodes CDR1 SGHRS and CDR2 YFSETQ. CDR3 size: 17 residues. Trimming left V 4 bases short and J 0 bases short, with 18 bases between.

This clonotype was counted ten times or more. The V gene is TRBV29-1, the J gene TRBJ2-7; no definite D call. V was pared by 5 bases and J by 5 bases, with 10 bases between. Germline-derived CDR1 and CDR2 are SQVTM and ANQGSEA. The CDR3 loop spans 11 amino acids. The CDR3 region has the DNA TGCAGCGTTACTAATACCGACGAGCAGTACTTC. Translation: CSVTNTDEQYF.

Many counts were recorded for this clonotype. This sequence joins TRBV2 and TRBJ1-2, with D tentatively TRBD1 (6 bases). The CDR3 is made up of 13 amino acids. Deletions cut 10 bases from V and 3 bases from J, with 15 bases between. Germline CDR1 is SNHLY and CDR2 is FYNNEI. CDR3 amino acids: CATQGGGYYGYTF. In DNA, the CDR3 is TGTGCCACCCAAGGTGGGGGCTACTATGGCTACACCTTC. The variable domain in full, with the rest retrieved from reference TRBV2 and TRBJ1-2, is EPEVTQTPSHQVTQMGQEVILRCVPISNHLYFYWYRQILGQKVEFLVSFYNNEISEKSEIFDDQFSVERPDGSNFTLKIRSTKLEDSAMYFCATQGGGYYGYTFGSGTRLTVV.

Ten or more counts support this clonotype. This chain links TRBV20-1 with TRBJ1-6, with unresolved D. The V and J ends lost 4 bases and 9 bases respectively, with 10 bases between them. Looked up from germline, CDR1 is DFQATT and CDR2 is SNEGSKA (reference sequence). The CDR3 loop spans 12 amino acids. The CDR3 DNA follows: TGCAGTGCTAAGGACGGAACTTCACCCCTCCACTTT. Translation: CSAKDGTSPLHF.